This T cell receptor (beta chain) appears in the sequencing data of a study of T cell repertoires in cytomegalovirus infection. Study as a whole: TCR beta signatures that were public indicated CMV infection and matching HLA type. Whole-study findings and limits: Individuals carrying CMV plus the relevant HLA were identified by cumulative frequency of public TCR beta families. The ex vivo response was dominated by HLA-C-restricted CMV-specific TCR beta clonotypes.

V was pared by 1 base and J by 4 bases, with 11 bases between. The CDR3 length is 15 residues. Per germline, CDR1 SGHTA and CDR2 FQGNSA. This clonotype was counted a few times. Its specificity is not known. One entry per CDR3 protein, called by TCRdb with MiXCR from the reads. The sample holds about 180,000 distinct CDR3 sequences; roughly 15% are singletons and the top ten take almost 25%. The chain joins TRBV7-2 to TRBJ1-5; a weak D match, TRBD1 (5 bases). Material: CD8+ T cells from PBMCs. The sequence came from a human donor in good health (CMV status not recorded). Some clones in this sample may be carry-over from other donors' samples. CDR3 loop: CASSLDQGGNQPQHF. The CDR3 DNA sequence: TGTGCCAGCAGCTTAGACCAGGGAGGGAATCAGCCCCAGCATTTT. The whole variable domain, filled in from reference TRBV7-2 and TRBJ1-5, reads GAGVSQSPSNKVTEKGKDVELRCDPISGHTALYWYRQSLGQGLEFLIYFQGNSAPDKSGLPSDRFSAERTGGSVSTLTIQRTQQEDSAVYLCASSLDQGGNQPQHFGDGTRLSIL.